This T cell receptor beta chain came from a study of T-cell reconstitution after alpha-beta-depleted transplantation in children. The CDR3 loop spans 16 amino acids. Germline CDR1 is SGHTA and CDR2 is FQGNSA. The ends were cut back, 2 bases at V and 1 base at J, with 14 bases in the middle. Regarding the study as a whole: As was reported, about two months after transplant, alpha-beta T cells came from several hundred expanded graft clones. TCRbeta diversity was high at day 60 in some patients (a result of surviving recipient T cells and thymic progenitors). T cells produced anew were the main source of T-cell counts and diversity one year after transplant.

On this clonotype itself: The antigen remains unidentified.

The library targeted TCRbeta and was prepared with unique molecular identifiers. Each CDR3 protein is one row after TCRdb ran MiXCR on the PCR reads. The table shows over 150,000 distinct CDR3 sequences, with about 7% occurring only once. The rearrangement links TRBV7-2 to TRBJ1-1, with D possibly matching TRBD1 (6 bases). The sequence derives from a boy between 2 and 10 years old with acute lymphoblastic leukemia, due to receive a stem cell transplant. The sequencing used PBMCs, collected before TCRalphabeta/CD19-depleted stem cell transplant. The CDR3 DNA is TGTGCCAGCAGCTTACTTTTCGGACAGAAGAACACTGAAGCTTTCTTT. This encodes CASSLLFGQKNTEAFF.